The 17 T cell receptor beta chains listed next were all sequenced from one sample in a study of early T cells in non-severe SARS-CoV-2 infection. TCRdb itself ran the 5' RACE reads through MiXCR, one entry per CDR3 protein. The sample yields about 40,000 distinct CDR3 sequences, roughly 4.7% seen once. The sequenced sample was whole blood. These TCRs come from an adult who was a healthcare worker with PCR-confirmed SARS-CoV-2 infection or an uninfected control (not recorded which).

This clonotype was counted at least ten times. The chain joins TRBV18 to TRBJ2-6; the D is unclear. The V and J ends lost 3 bases and 0 bases respectively, with 9 bases between them. The CDR3 has 16 residues. Germline V gene lookup returns CDR1 KGHSH and CDR2 LQKENI. The CDR3: CASSPTMASGANVLTF. Here the CDR3 DNA reads TGTGCCAGCTCACCGACCATGGCCTCTGGGGCCAACGTCCTGACTTTC.

This clonotype was counted at least ten times. The gene calls are TRBV3-1 and TRBJ2-2; D could derive from TRBD1 or TRBD2 (5 bases each). V lost 2 bases to trimming and J lost 0 bases, with 16 bases between them. Germline loops: CDR1 LGHDT, CDR2 YNNKEL (reference sequence). This CDR3 comprises 18 residues. CDR3 bases: TGTGCCAGCAGCCAAATTCAAACGGGACGTACGAACACCGGGGAGCTGTTTTTT. Amino acid sequence: CASSQIQTGRTNTGELFF.

This clonotype was counted a few times. This sequence joins TRBV2 and TRBJ1-5; TRBD1 is a possible D gene (6 bases). V gave up 8 bases and J gave up 2 bases, with 13 bases separating them. The V gene's germline CDR1 is SNHLY and CDR2 FYNNEI. CDR3 length equals 14 residues. CDR3 nucleotide sequence: TGTGCCAGCGGACAGAATCCCCGCAATCAGCCCCAGCATTTT. It is translated as CASGQNPRNQPQHF.

This clonotype was recorded at least ten times. The chain uses TRBV2 and TRBJ2-2, with TRBD2 matching over 11 bases. Unmatched junction bases numbered 2, after V lost 3 bases and J lost 8 bases. This CDR3 is 14 amino acids long. Germline-derived CDR1 and CDR2 are SNHLY and FYNNEI. CDR3 loop: CASSDTSGRGELFF. DNA for the CDR3: TGTGCCAGCAGTGATACTAGCGGGAGAGGGGAGCTGTTTTTT.

This clonotype was detected ten times or more. The gene calls are TRBV12-3 or TRBV12-4 and TRBJ1-1; D perhaps matches TRBD1 (5 bases). The V end was cut by 6 bases, the J end by 6 bases, with 17 bases between. The CDR3 totals 14 residues. The CDR3 sequence: CASSHGWGEAEAFF. The DNA for the CDR3 is TGTGCCAGCAGCCACGGGTGGGGGGAGGCTGAAGCTTTCTTT.

J is TRBJ2-5 and V is TRBV30, with 11 bases matching TRBD2. CDR1 and CDR2 (germline): GTSNPN, SVGIG (reference sequence). The CDR3 covers 16 residues. Trimming cost V 2 bases and J 4 bases; bases outside gene matches: 9. The CDR3 region is CAWSPGLAGGLETQYF. CDR3 bases: TGTGCCTGGAGTCCAGGGCTAGCGGGAGGCCTAGAGACCCAGTACTTC.

This clonotype has at least ten counts. The CDR3 region is CASSPGVKTEAFF. CDR3 nucleotide sequence: TGTGCCAGCAGTCCCGGGGTAAAAACTGAAGCTTTCTTT. This chain joins TRBV6-5 and TRBJ1-1; D call uncertain. Looked up from germline, CDR1 is MNHEY and CDR2 is SVGAGI. The V and J ends lost 5 bases and 5 bases respectively, with 12 bases between them. This CDR3 has 13 amino acids.

This clonotype appeared a few times. This chain connects TRBV19 to TRBJ2-4; TRBD1 matches 8 bases. The CDR3 has 17 residues. Germline V lookup: CDR1 LNHDA, CDR2 SQIVND (reference sequence). V lost 5 bases and J lost 1; bases outside the gene matches: 10. DNA for the CDR3: TGTGCCAGTAGTCTGCGAGACAGGGGAACGGCCAAAAACATTCAGTACTTC. Translating gives CASSLRDRGTAKNIQYF.

This clonotype was observed a few times. The V gene is TRBV12-3 or TRBV12-4, the J gene TRBJ1-1, with D perhaps matching TRBD1 (6 bases). The V and J ends lost 5 bases and 6 bases respectively, with 13 bases between them. The CDR3 spans 13 residues. Here the CDR3 reads CASSNRASAEAFF. CDR3 nucleotides: TGTGCCAGCAGTAACAGGGCATCGGCTGAAGCTTTCTTT.

The rearrangement uses TRBV7-8 and TRBJ1-1, with unresolved D. This CDR3 has 12 amino acids. The germline gives CDR1 SGHVS, CDR2 FQNEAQ. V was clipped by 5 bases and J by 7 bases, with 11 bases between them. The CDR3 DNA is TGTGCCAGCAGCCCCAGCCCAGATGAAGCTTTCTTT. Translation: CASSPSPDEAFF.

This clonotype showed up many times. This chain links TRBV7-2 with TRBJ1-4; TRBD1 matches at 7 bases. CDR1 is SGHTA and CDR2 is FQGNSA in the germline V gene. The CDR3 runs to 15 residues. Germline trimming cut 2 bases from V and 10 bases from J; bases unmatched to any gene: 10. CDR3 in amino acids: CASSLSSGGVSKLFF. The DNA for the CDR3 is TGTGCCAGCAGCTTATCCTCAGGGGGGGTTTCAAAACTGTTTTTT.

V is TRBV18 and J is TRBJ2-3; 11 bases agree with TRBD2. Germline V gene sequence: CDR1 KGHSH, CDR2 LQKENI. With V trimmed by 3 bases and J by 2 bases, 4 bases remained unmatched. The CDR3 length is 16 residues. The CDR3 nucleotides read TGTGCCAGCTCACCCGGACTAGCGGGCCCCACAGATACGCAGTATTTT. This gives the protein CASSPGLAGPTDTQYF.

This clonotype has ten or more counts. The rearrangement links TRBV11-2 to TRBJ2-7; maybe TRBD2 (5 bases). Germline V gene data show CDR1 as SGHAT and CDR2 as FQNNGV. This CDR3 contains 12 residues. V gave up 5 bases and J gave up 4 bases, with 9 bases separating them. For the CDR3, the DNA is TGTGCCAGCAGCGAGAGAGGGTACGAGCAGTACTTC. Translating it yields CASSERGYEQYF. Filled out from reference TRBV11-2 and TRBJ2-7, the complete variable domain reads EAGVAQSPRYKIIEKRQSVAFWCNPISGHATLYWYQQILGQGPKLLIQFQNNGVVDDSQLPKDRFSAERLKGVDSTLKIQPAKLEDSAVYLCASSERGYEQYFGPGTRLTVT.

This clonotype has more than one count but fewer than ten. The V gene is TRBV6-1, the J gene TRBJ1-4; D unclear. Trimming took 5 bases from V and 4 from J, leaving 8 bases between them. The CDR3 runs 13 residues. Germline values: CDR1 MNHNS, CDR2 SASEGT. This CDR3 is CASSLQNNEKLFF. In nucleotides, the CDR3 is TGTGCCAGCAGTCTACAGAATAATGAAAAACTGTTTTTT.

This clonotype was found many times. The chain uses TRBV20-1 and TRBJ2-7; no firm D call. CDR1 and CDR2 from the germline V gene are DFQATT and SNEGSKA (reference sequence). Deletions cut 3 bases from V and 0 bases from J, with 9 bases between. The CDR3 consists of 13 residues. The CDR3 nucleotides are TGCAGTGCTAGCAGTGGGCTCTCCTACGAGCAGTACTTC. It yields the protein CSASSGLSYEQYF.

This clonotype was counted many times. This rearrangement joins TRBV30 to TRBJ1-2; a possible D gene is TRBD1 (5 bases). Germline lookup yields CDR1 GTSNPN and CDR2 SVGIG (reference sequence). The V end was cut by 3 bases, the J end by 0 bases, with 8 bases between. The CDR3 extends over 13 amino acids. In DNA form, the CDR3 reads TGTGCCTGGAGGCGGGGGTCTAACTATGGCTACACCTTC. Translating gives CAWRRGSNYGYTF.

This clonotype was observed a handful of times. V and J are TRBV20-1 and TRBJ1-6; D is unclear. The CDR3 consists of 16 residues. Trimming removed 1 base at V and 8 bases at J, with 18 bases between. Germline V gives CDR1 DFQATT, CDR2 SNEGSKA (reference sequence). The chain's CDR3 is CSARGQVGVRDSPLHF. CDR3 sequence (DNA): TGCAGTGCTAGAGGTCAGGTCGGAGTTCGGGATTCACCCCTCCACTTT.